These 32 T cell receptor beta chains came from one sample sequenced in a study of cytomegalovirus exposure and HLA in healthy donors. Amplification used 60 Vbeta primers and 13 Jbeta primers. Libraries were prepared by immunoSEQ multiplex PCR; TCRdb keeps only in-frame clonotypes and omits some of them. The table has some 120,000 clones, 60% to 75% seen once. The sample taken for sequencing was PBMCs. All receptors come from a woman between 45 and 60 years old in good health and CMV-seropositive.

The chain combines TRBV5-4 with TRBJ2-4; TRBD2 matches at 8 bases. V shed 0 bases, J shed 2 bases, and the junction held 7 bases outside the gene matches. There are 17 residues in the CDR3. Germline CDR1 is SGHNT and CDR2 is YYREEE (reference sequence). The CDR3 DNA is TGTGCCAGCAGCTTGGTTTCTAGCGGGTTCTCCAAAAACATTCAGTACTTC. Its protein is CASSLVSSGFSKNIQYF.

The V and J genes are TRBV13 and TRBJ2-3; maybe TRBD1 (6 bases). CDR1 and CDR2 (germline): PRHDT, FYEKMQ (reference sequence). CDR3 size: 18 residues. The V end was cut by 4 bases, the J end by 6 bases, with 26 bases between. CDR3 sequence: CASSSLTAGAGLRDTQYF. CDR3 sequence (DNA): TGTGCCAGCAGCTCACTGACGGCAGGGGCTGGGTTAAGGGATACGCAGTATTTT.

This clone was seen a handful of times. V and J are TRBV9 and TRBJ2-3; TRBD2 matches 7 bases. The CDR3 is made up of 17 amino acids. Germline-derived CDR1 and CDR2 are SGDLS and YYNGEE. After removal of 4 bases from V and 0 bases from J, the junction contained 11 bases not matched to a gene. CDR3 residues: CASSPVGSGASTDTQYF. In DNA, the CDR3 is TGTGCCAGCAGCCCGGTTGGGAGCGGGGCTAGCACAGATACGCAGTATTTT.

The chain couples TRBV5-1 to TRBJ2-1; D is ambiguous. V lost 2 bases, J lost 7 bases, and 7 bases lay in between. This CDR3 has 12 residues. Germline loops: CDR1 SGHRS, CDR2 YFSETQ. The CDR3 is CASSFSVNEQFF. In DNA form, the CDR3 reads TGCGCCAGCAGCTTCTCGGTTAATGAGCAGTTCTTC.

This clone has a single count. The chain couples TRBV7-2 to TRBJ1-1; D is possibly TRBD1 (6 bases). This CDR3 is 13 amino acids long. Germline values: CDR1 SGHTA, CDR2 FQGNSA. Trimming removed 4 bases at V and 1 base at J, with 7 bases between. The DNA for the CDR3 is TGTGCCAGCAGCTCGGGACAGAACACTGAAGCTTTCTTT. Its protein is CASSSGQNTEAFF.

The J gene is TRBJ2-3, the V gene TRBV10-3; a possible D gene is TRBD1 (5 bases). This CDR3 region has 12 residues. Germline V gene data show CDR1 as ENHRY and CDR2 as SYGVKD. V lost 8 bases to trimming and J lost 2 bases, with 8 bases between them. The CDR3 DNA reads as TGTGCCATCGGACACGACACAGATACGCAGTATTTT. Translating gives CAIGHDTDTQYF.

The sample holds one count of this clone. The CDR3 protein is CASSLGRKVGRETQYF. CDR3 in DNA: TGTGCCAGCAGCTTAGGCAGGAAGGTAGGTAGGGAGACCCAGTACTTC. The chain uses TRBV7-7 and TRBJ2-5; D remains ambiguous. Looked up from germline, CDR1 is SSHAT and CDR2 is FNYEAQ (reference sequence). This CDR3 contains 16 residues. Trimming took off 1 base at V and 5 bases at J, with 17 bases between the two ends.

About this clone: The germline gene is not matched at one end of the junction; a read error may be the cause. The J gene is TRBJ2-5, the V gene TRBV7-7, with D tentatively TRBD1 (5 bases). In germline, CDR1 is SSHAT, CDR2 FNYEAQ (reference sequence). The CDR3 runs to 15 residues. CDR3 DNA: TGTGCTAGCAGCTTAGAGTACAGGCACCAAGAGACCCAGTACTTC. The encoded protein is CASSLEYRHQETQYF.

V and J are TRBV5-1 and TRBJ2-7, with 12 bases lining up with TRBD1. CDR3 length: 16 amino acids. V shed 3 bases, J shed 7 bases, and the junction held 11 bases outside the gene matches. Looked up from germline, CDR1 is SGHRS and CDR2 is YFSETQ. The CDR3 bases are TGCGCCAGCAGCTGGTTACCGGGACAGGGGGCGCGGGAGCAGTACTTC. The encoded protein is CASSWLPGQGAREQYF.

The V and J genes are TRBV10-3 and TRBJ2-7; D not certain. CDR1 ENHRY and CDR2 SYGVKD come from the germline V gene. The V end lost 3 bases, the J end lost 0 bases, and 3 bases lay between the germline ends. The CDR3 consists of 12 residues. The CDR3 spells CAISDHSYEQYF. CDR3 sequence (DNA): TGTGCCATCAGTGACCACTCCTACGAGCAGTACTTC.

With respect to this clone: One end of the junction does not line up with germline, which may come from a read error. CDR3 residues: CASRRETGFEGFF. Here the CDR3 DNA reads TGTGCCAGCAGACGCGAGACAGGGTTTGAAGGTTTCTTT. The chain carries TRBV6-5 and TRBJ1-1; 7 bases are a match to TRBD1. The CDR3 has 13 residues. CDR1 is MNHEY and CDR2 is SVGAGI in the germline V gene.

For this clone: One junction end does not reproduce the germline sequence, and a read error may be involved. This chain uses TRBV7-8 with TRBJ1-5; D is unclear. This CDR3 spans 15 amino acids. Germline CDR1 is SGHVS and CDR2 is FQNEAQ. The CDR3 DNA reads TGTTCCAGCAGCTCCATGGACCGAGGGTATCAGCCCCAGCATTTT. This translates into CSSSSMDRGYQPQHF.

This rearrangement joins TRBV5-8 to TRBJ2-7; D possibly corresponds to TRBD1 (7 bases). V lost 0 bases and J 6 bases, leaving 10 bases between the germline ends. CDR3 length equals 13 residues. Germline lookup yields CDR1 SGHTS and CDR2 YDEGEE. The CDR3 DNA follows: TGTGCCAGCAGCTTGGGACAGGGAGGCGAGCAGTACTTC. Translating gives CASSLGQGGEQYF.

V and J are TRBV7-9 and TRBJ2-2, with 10 bases identical to TRBD2. CDR1 is SEHNR, CDR2 FQNEAQ, per germline (reference sequence). The V gene end was trimmed by 4 bases and the J gene end by 1 base; junction bases not matched to a gene: 3. CDR3 length equals 16 residues. CDR3 nucleotide sequence: TGTGCCAGCAGCTCCATAGCGGGGGGGAACACCGGGGAGCTGTTTTTT. This encodes CASSSIAGGNTGELFF.

This chain joins TRBV4-3 and TRBJ1-5, with D unclear. Germline V gene lookup returns CDR1 LGHNA and CDR2 YSLEER. The germline V and J ends were trimmed by 1 base and 6 bases, with 7 bases remaining between them. The CDR3 length is 13 residues. CDR3 DNA: TGCGCCAGCAGCCAAGCCCCCAGTCAGCCCCAGCATTTT. It encodes CASSQAPSQPQHF.

V and J are TRBV5-6 and TRBJ1-4, with D unclear. This CDR3 has 14 amino acids. Germline V CDR1 and CDR2: SGHDT, YYEEEE. Trimming removed 1 base at V and 8 bases at J, with 12 bases between. Here the CDR3 reads CASSLTGWREKLFF. In DNA, the CDR3 is TGTGCCAGCAGCTTGACCGGATGGAGAGAAAAACTGTTTTTT. The whole variable domain, remainder taken from reference TRBV5-6 and TRBJ1-4, is DAGVTQSPTHLIKTRGQQVTLRCSPKSGHDTVSWYQQALGQGPQFIFQYYEEEERQRGNFPDRFSGHQFPNYSSELNVNALLLGDSALYLCASSLTGWREKLFFGSGTQLSVL.

V gene TRBV6-5 combines with J gene TRBJ2-3, with D possibly matching TRBD1 (5 bases). Germline V gene data show CDR1 as MNHEY and CDR2 as SVGAGI. V was pared by 11 bases and J by 2 bases, with 17 bases between. CDR3 length equals 14 residues. CDR3 region: CAGSGHLPTDTQYF. The CDR3 DNA reads as TGTGCCGGCTCCGGACATCTTCCCACAGATACGCAGTATTTT.

This clone has only one observation. The rearrangement links TRBV6-1 to TRBJ1-5; 7 nucleotides agree with TRBD1. The germline V gene encodes CDR1 MNHNS and CDR2 SASEGT. CDR3 length: 13 residues. The V gene end was trimmed by 7 bases and the J gene end by 7 bases; junction bases not matched to a gene: 7. CDR3 bases: TGTGCCAGCAACGACAGGGTAGGGCAGCCCCAGCATTTT. It yields the protein CASNDRVGQPQHF.

The chain joins TRBV6-5 to TRBJ2-5; D gene ambiguous. The closer fit of TRBJ2-7 to the DNA end suggests the J call may be wrong. Germline values: CDR1 MNHEY, CDR2 SVGAGI. This CDR3 is 14 amino acids long. The CDR3 here is CASSPITRSYEQYF. CDR3 nucleotide sequence: TGTGCCAGCAGCCCAATTACGCGGTCCTACGAGCAGTACTTC.

V gene TRBV7-2 combines with J gene TRBJ1-2; D may be TRBD1 (5 bases). The V end lost 0 bases, the J end lost 4 bases, and 6 bases lay between the germline ends. The CDR3 is made up of 13 amino acids. Germline V CDR1 and CDR2: SGHTA, FQGNSA. The CDR3 DNA follows: TGTGCCAGCAGCTTAGCAGGGGCCTATGGCTACACCTTC. It is translated as CASSLAGAYGYTF.

The chain combines TRBV5-1 with TRBJ2-3; 11 bases match TRBD1. CDR1 and CDR2 from the germline V gene are SGHRS and YFSETQ. After removal of 2 bases from V and 2 bases from J, the junction contained 1 base not matched to a gene. The length of the CDR3 is 15 residues. The CDR3 protein is CASSLGQGATDTQYF. In nucleotides, the CDR3 is TGCGCCAGCAGCTTAGGACAGGGGGCCACAGATACGCAGTATTTT.

The chain uses TRBV5-6 and TRBJ2-1; TRBD2 aligns across 10 bases. Trimming at V came to 5 bases and at J to 4 bases, leaving 6 bases not matched to a gene. The CDR3 is 15 amino acids. Germline CDR1 SGHDT, CDR2 YYEEEE. CDR3 sequence: CASRPTSGVYNEQFF. CDR3 in DNA: TGTGCCAGCAGACCCACTAGCGGGGTTTACAATGAGCAGTTCTTC. Full variable domain (rest looked up from reference TRBV5-6 and TRBJ2-1): DAGVTQSPTHLIKTRGQQVTLRCSPKSGHDTVSWYQQALGQGPQFIFQYYEEEERQRGNFPDRFSGHQFPNYSSELNVNALLLGDSALYLCASRPTSGVYNEQFFGPGTRLTVL.

This clone occurred once. The chain couples TRBV11-2 to TRBJ2-5; 8 nucleotides match TRBD2. The CDR3 extends over 16 amino acids. CDR1 and CDR2 (germline): SGHAT, FQNNGV. The V gene end was trimmed by 7 bases and the J gene end by 0 bases; junction bases not matched to a gene: 10. CDR3 protein: CASTPPGLANQETQYF. The CDR3 DNA reads as TGTGCCAGCACCCCCCCCGGACTAGCCAACCAAGAGACCCAGTACTTC.

The chain carries TRBV18 and TRBJ2-7; a weak D match, TRBD1 (6 bases). The V gene lost 5 bases and the J gene lost 3 bases, with 17 bases spanning the gap. The germline CDR1 and CDR2 sequences are KGHSH and LQKENI. The CDR3 sequence is 15 residues long. As DNA, the CDR3 is TGTGCCAGCTCATCCGGACAGATGGAATACTACGAGCAGTACTTC. Its protein product is CASSSGQMEYYEQYF.

This chain uses TRBV5-6 with TRBJ2-7; D is possibly TRBD1 (5 bases). The CDR3 runs to 13 residues. Germline-derived CDR1 and CDR2 are SGHDT and YYEEEE. Trimming removed 2 bases at V and 2 bases at J, with 8 bases between. CDR3 sequence (DNA): TGTGCCAGCAGCTTAGGGGCCCCCTACGAGCAGTACTTC. Its translation is CASSLGAPYEQYF.

This clone was observed a single time. The chain uses TRBV19 and TRBJ2-3; D perhaps matches TRBD2 (6 bases). V gave up 8 bases and J gave up 6 bases, with 15 bases separating them. This CDR3 is 13 amino acids long. CDR1 and CDR2 (germline): LNHDA, SQIVND (reference sequence). This CDR3 reads CASGAGLRDTQYF. As DNA, the CDR3 is TGTGCCAGTGGGGCGGGGCTCAGGGATACGCAGTATTTT.

Comment on this clone: The same CDR3 is also encoded by other DNA sequences in this sample. The chain uses TRBV27 and TRBJ1-5, with a weak D call TRBD1 (5 bases). The V and J ends lost 4 bases and 1 base respectively, with 5 bases between them. The CDR3 covers 13 residues. Germline lookup yields CDR1 MNHEY and CDR2 SMNVEV (reference sequence). The CDR3 sequence: CASSYRSNQPQHF. In nucleotides, the CDR3 is TGTGCCAGCAGTTACAGGAGCAATCAGCCCCAGCATTTT.

CDR3: CASSWTGFGNSPLHF. CDR3 DNA: TGTGCCAGTAGTTGGACAGGTTTTGGTAATTCACCCCTCCACTTT. This rearrangement joins TRBV19 to TRBJ1-6, with 7 bases that match TRBD1. Per germline, CDR1 LNHDA and CDR2 SQIVND (reference sequence). CDR3 length: 15 residues. Trimming removed 5 bases from V and 6 bases from J; junction bases left unmatched: 7.

The chain links TRBV19 to TRBJ2-4; a possible D gene is TRBD1 (6 bases). V was pared by 5 bases and J by 7 bases, with 12 bases between. In germline, CDR1 is LNHDA, CDR2 SQIVND (reference sequence). The CDR3 contains 13 residues. The CDR3 DNA is TGTGCCAGTAGTTCACAGGGTTGGAACATTCAGTACTTC. As protein: CASSSQGWNIQYF.

This clone appeared a few times. V usage is TRBV29-1 and J usage is TRBJ2-3; no firm D call. The CDR3 contains 13 residues. The ends were cut back, 7 bases at V and 1 base at J, with 12 bases in the middle. The germline V gene encodes CDR1 SQVTM and CDR2 ANQGSEA. DNA of the CDR3: TGCAGCGCCTTCAAGCCCGGCACAGATACGCAGTATTTT. Protein: CSAFKPGTDTQYF.

This rearrangement joins TRBV11-3 to TRBJ2-2, with a weak D call TRBD1 (6 bases). The V end was cut by 2 bases, the J end by 4 bases, with 8 bases between. From germline, CDR1 is SGHNT and CDR2 YENEEA. This CDR3 spans 14 amino acids. This CDR3 is CASSLQGPTGELFF. In DNA, the CDR3 is TGTGCCAGCAGCTTACAGGGGCCCACCGGGGAGCTGTTTTTT.

This clone was detected a few times. The genes are TRBV6-5 and TRBJ2-5; D is undetermined. CDR3 size: 15 residues. Germline loops: CDR1 MNHEY, CDR2 SVGAGI. Trimming shortened V by 2 bases and J by 0 bases, and 10 bases separated the two germline ends. The CDR3 protein is CASSYQTPYQETQYF. Here the CDR3 DNA reads TGTGCCAGCAGTTACCAGACACCGTACCAAGAGACCCAGTACTTC.